Listed below are T cell receptor beta chains from one sample, sequenced in a study of blood T cell repertoires in COVID-19. Sequencing was performed with immunoSEQ multiplex PCR; in TCRdb, only in-frame clones are kept and a portion is missing. The sample has around 310,000 clones; 89% are singletons. Sequencing was performed on PBMCs or T cells enriched from blood (not recorded which). Receptor source: a woman aged 40 to 55 who had recovered from COVID-19. The CDR3 runs from the conserved cysteine through the conserved F or W. The D gene is left open where the match is weak. Some rows have no size entry. The others give once, few or many, or a class for an expanded clone.

>TRBD2|TRBV10-3|14|TRBJ2-3|.
CAIRSSGGPDTQYF
TGTGCCATCAGGTCTAGCGGGGGCCCAGATACGCAGTATTTT
>.|TRBV6-5|13|TRBJ2-1|.
CASSLGLNNEQFF
TGTGCCAGCAGCTTGGGGCTAAACAATGAGCAGTTCTTC
>.|TRBV19|14|TRBJ2-2|once
CASGDTYYTGELFF
TGTGCCAGTGGGGACACTTACTACACCGGGGAGCTGTTTTTT
>.|TRBV6-2/TRBV6-3|17|TRBJ1-5|once
CASSYSPPGNNNQPQHF
TGTGCCAGCAGTTACTCTCCCCCAGGTAACAACAATCAGCCCCAGCATTTT
>.|TRBV16|15|TRBJ1-4|.
CASSQRETGDEKLFF
TGTGCCAGCAGCCAACGCGAGACAGGAGATGAAAAACTGTTTTTT
>TRBD2|TRBV18|15|TRBJ2-7|few
CASSIGTRGAYEQYF
TGTGCCAGCTCGATCGGGACTCGGGGGGCCTACGAGCAGTACTTC
>.|TRBV7-9|16|TRBJ2-3|once
CASSLLISGGTDTQYF
TGTGCCAGCAGCTTACTCATTTCGGGAGGCACAGATACGCAGTATTTT
>TRBD1|TRBV27|15|TRBJ1-4|.
CASRIQGAPREKLFF
TGTGCCAGCAGGATACAGGGGGCGCCTAGAGAAAAACTGTTTTTT
>TRBD1|TRBV7-3|16|TRBJ1-4|.
CASSPFWTGGFEKLFF
TGTGCCAGCAGCCCCTTCTGGACAGGGGGATTTGAAAAACTGTTTTTT
>TRBD1|TRBV7-9|16|TRBJ2-5|.
CASSLEMTGSGETQYF
TGTGCCAGCAGCTTAGAAATGACAGGGTCCGGGGAGACCCAGTACTTC
>.|TRBV28|13|TRBJ2-2|.
CASRVSDTGELFF
TGTGCCAGCAGGGTTAGCGACACCGGGGAGCTGTTTTTT
>TRBD2|TRBV28|14|TRBJ2-7|.
CASMLAGSSYEQYF
TGTGCCAGCATGTTAGCGGGGAGCTCCTACGAGCAGTACTTC
>.|TRBV10-3|17|TRBJ2-3|.
CAISDSGLSKSTDTQYF
TGTGCCATCAGTGATTCCGGACTATCGAAATCGACAGATACGCAGTATTTT
>TRBD1|TRBV7-9|16|TRBJ1-1|.
CASSPLDRQGGERAFF
TGTGCCAGCAGCCCTTTGGACAGGCAGGGCGGAGAAAGGGCTTTCTTT
>.|TRBV4-2|15|TRBJ1-2|.
CASSQDSPVYYGYTF
TGTGCCAGCAGCCAAGATTCGCCGGTTTACTATGGCTACACCTTC
>TRBD2|TRBV27|18|TRBJ2-1|.
CASSFKGLAGARRNEQFF
TGTGCCAGCAGTTTTAAGGGACTAGCGGGAGCAAGGCGTAATGAGCAGTTCTTC
>TRBD1|TRBV7-3|14|TRBJ1-1|.
CASSSGTANTEAFF
TGTGCCAGCAGCTCCGGGACAGCGAACACTGAAGCTTTCTTT
>.|TRBV13|13|TRBJ2-3|.
CASSLVGADTQYF
TGTGCCAGCAGCTTAGTGGGAGCGGATACGCAGTATTTT
>TRBD1|TRBV19|17|TRBJ1-5|.
CASSPGSQGASNQPQHF
TGTGCCAGTAGTCCCGGGAGCCAGGGGGCAAGCAATCAGCCCCAGCATTTT
>TRBD2|TRBV7-9|13|TRBJ2-3|.
CASRPRAGGPHVF
TGTGCCAGCAGACCGAGGGCGGGGGGGCCCCACGTTTTT
>.|TRBV4-2|15|TRBJ1-1|.
CASSPNLIGNTEAFF
TGTGCCAGCAGCCCTAATTTAATTGGGAACACTGAAGCTTTCTTT
>.|TRBV10-2|14|TRBJ2-1|.
CASTRGISYNEQFF
TGCGCCAGCACTCGGGGGATCTCCTACAATGAGCAGTTCTTC
>.|TRBV5-1|14|TRBJ1-1|.
CASSLALSGTEAFF
TGCGCCAGCAGCTTGGCCCTATCCGGGACTGAAGCTTTCTTT
>TRBD1|TRBV6-5|14|TRBJ1-1|.
CASRSQGGGTEAFF
TGTGCCAGCAGATCCCAGGGGGGCGGCACTGAAGCTTTCTTT
>TRBD1|TRBV11-3|16|TRBJ2-5|.
CASSLTGTGGGETQYF
TGTGCCAGCAGCCTAACCGGGACAGGGGGCGGGGAGACCCAGTACTTC
>.|TRBV28|16|TRBJ2-1|.
CASSSLAADSYNEQFF
TGTGCCAGCAGTTCCCTGGCGGCGGATTCCTACAATGAGCAGTTCTTC
>.|TRBV3-1/TRBV3-2|11|TRBJ1-2|.
CASSRTYGYTF
TGTGCCAGCAGCCGAACTTACGGCTACACCTTC
>TRBD1|TRBV7-3|14|TRBJ1-3|.
CASSLGTAGNTIYF
TGTGCCAGCAGCCTGGGGACAGCTGGAAACACCATATATTTT
>TRBD2|TRBV7-9|15|TRBJ2-7|.
CASSWAGVASGEQYF
TGTGCCAGCAGCTGGGCGGGGGTAGCCTCCGGCGAGCAGTACTTC
>.|TRBV2|16|TRBJ2-6|once
CASSKEGPPGANVLTF
TGTGCCAGCAGCAAGGAGGGACCCCCAGGGGCCAACGTCCTGACTTTC
>.|TRBV23-1|17|TRBJ1-5|.
CASSQSAIDQGNQPQHF
TGCGCCAGCAGTCAATCTGCAATTGACCAGGGTAATCAGCCCCAGCATTTT
>TRBD1|TRBV27|17|TRBJ2-7|.
CASSLRNRDRASYEQYF
TGTGCCAGCAGTTTACGGAACCGGGACAGGGCCTCCTACGAGCAGTACTTC